Included here is one TCR beta chain sequence, with context. Its antigen is unknown. No much larger clonotype is one base removed from it; base qualities were not supplied. The library was built by means of the immunoSEQ multiplex PCR assay. Drawn from immuneACCESS, this table holds only the in-frame rearrangements with V and J called that TCRdb kept. Clones are partly lost; checked studies trace under half to an unresolved V gene and leave the rest unexplained. Present in this sample are 110,000 to 150,000 clones, just under 95% of which were seen just once. In total, the top ten clones hold around 10% of the sample. This entry belongs to a study of control samples from healthy donors and cancer patients (dated by TCRdb to 2018 to 2021). From the germline V gene (reference sequence), CDR1 is LNHDA and CDR2 is SQIVND. The CDR3 has 14 amino acids, counting the end cysteine and phenylalanine. The only DNA kept is the CDR3, 42 bases in frame from the first base. V and J are trimmed by 5 bases and 4 bases, and the gene matches miss 6 bases of the junction.

The chain is made from TRBV19 and TRBJ2-7; TRBD1 lines up with 9 middle nucleotides. The origin of this receptor is a man aged 25-40 years in good health. Specimen: blood. The nucleotides are TGTGCCAGTAGTGCCGTACAGGGGGCTTACGAGCAGTACTTC. Its protein reads: CASSAVQGAYEQYF.